This is a list of T cell receptor beta chains from one sample in a study of blood T cells in healthy people across ages. TCRdb used MiXCR to reprocess the 5' RACE reads, holding one entry per CDR3 protein. The data hold 600,000 to 850,000 distinct CDR3 sequences, with around 40% observed a single time. The sample was blood. The origin of the receptors is a woman in her sixties or seventies in good health. Both conserved end residues are part of each CDR3. D genes are given only for firm matches. Expanded clones get a size class; other rows say once, few or many, or leave the size out.

j_gene | abundance | v_gene | d_gene | CDR3nt | CDR3aa
TRBJ2-7 | NA | TRBV6-6 | TRBD1 | TGTGCCAGCAGCGGCCCAGGGGGAAGCTCCTACGAGCAGTACTTC | CASSGPGGSSYEQYF
TRBJ2-5 | few | TRBV7-6 | NA | TGTGCCAGCAGCTTAGGTGGTGGGGCAGGGGTAGAGACCCAGTACTTC | CASSLGGGAGVETQYF
TRBJ2-1 | many | TRBV9 | NA | TGTGCCAGCAGCGTAACGGCAGGGAAGGGTCATGAGCAGTTCTTC | CASSVTAGKGHEQFF
TRBJ2-3 | NA | TRBV9 | TRBD2 | TGTGCCAGCAGCGTTGATCCGGGACTAGCGGGAATAGATACGCAGTATTTT | CASSVDPGLAGIDTQYF
TRBJ2-1 | many | TRBV29-1 | NA | TGCAGCGTTGATCGTTTGGGGGACAATGAGCAGTTCTTC | CSVDRLGDNEQFF
TRBJ1-2 | few | TRBV27 | NA | TGTGCCTCAGGGGTCATTAGCTATGGCTACACCTTC | CASGVISYGYTF
TRBJ2-1 | once | TRBV3-1 | TRBD2 | TGTGCCAGCAGCTCTTTAGCGGGAGGCTTGCACAATGAGCAGTTCTTC | CASSSLAGGLHNEQFF
TRBJ1-2 | NA | TRBV27 | NA | TGTGCCAGCCGCCCGGGACCAGCTAACTATGGCTACACCTTC | CASRPGPANYGYTF
TRBJ2-5 | NA | TRBV9 | NA | TGTGCCAGCAGCGTAGCTGTAGGGGGGAGTGGGGAGACCCAGTACTTC | CASSVAVGGSGETQYF
TRBJ2-5 | NA | TRBV6-5 | NA | TGTGCCAGCAGTTACTCCTCTCCAGGGGAAGAGACCCAGTACTTC | CASSYSSPGEETQYF
TRBJ1-2 | NA | TRBV12-3/TRBV12-4 | TRBD1 | TGTGCCAGCAGTTACATCCCAGGGGGCAGCTATGGCTACACCTTC | CASSYIPGGSYGYTF
TRBJ2-4 | NA | TRBV4-1 | NA | TGCGTCAGCAGCCAAGATCGGATAGCCAAAAACATTCAGTACTTC | CVSSQDRIAKNIQYF
TRBJ1-5 | NA | TRBV6-5 | NA | TGTGCCAGCAGGGCCGACGGAGCTAGCAATCAGCCCCAGCATTTT | CASRADGASNQPQHF
TRBJ2-7 | few | TRBV5-1 | TRBD1 | TGCGCCAGCAGCAGACAGGGAGAAGGGAACGAGCAGTACTTC | CASSRQGEGNEQYF
TRBJ2-1 | few | TRBV28 | TRBD2 | TGTGCCAGCAGTTTTGGGCTAGCGGGGGCTGAGCAGTTCTTC | CASSFGLAGAEQFF
TRBJ2-3 | few | TRBV6-1 | NA | TGTGCCAGCAGTGAAATGTCTAGCGGCACAGATACGCAGTATTTT | CASSEMSSGTDTQYF
TRBJ2-1 | few | TRBV11-2 | TRBD2 | TGTGCCAGCAGCTTAGGGGTTAGCGGGGGGGCTGAGGATGAGCAGTTCTTC | CASSLGVSGGAEDEQFF
TRBJ1-2 | NA | TRBV20-1 | NA | TGCAGTGCTAGCTCTGGACAATCGGGTGGCTACACCTTC | CSASSGQSGGYTF
TRBJ2-5 | NA | TRBV4-2 | NA | TGTGCCAGCAGCCAAGGCTTAGGGTTCAGTAAAGAGCAGTACTTC | CASSQGLGFSKEQYF
TRBJ2-1 | few | TRBV24-1 | TRBD2 | TGTGCCACCAGTGATAGCGGGACGGCCTACAATGAGCAGTTCTTC | CATSDSGTAYNEQFF
TRBJ2-6 | NA | TRBV25-1 | NA | TGTGCCAGCAGTGAATGGGGATCTGGGGCCAACGTCCTGACTTTC | CASSEWGSGANVLTF
TRBJ2-5 | many | TRBV4-3 | NA | TGCGCCAGCAGCCAAGATACCAGCGGTGCAATTAGGGAGACCCAGTACTTC | CASSQDTSGAIRETQYF
TRBJ1-5 | NA | TRBV10-3 | TRBD1 | TGTGCCATCAGCACAGGGGTCAGCAATCAGCCCCAGCATTTT | CAISTGVSNQPQHF
TRBJ2-5 | NA | TRBV7-9 | TRBD2 | TGTGCCAGCAGCTTAGTTTCCGGGGGGACCCTCAAAGAGACCCAGTACTTC | CASSLVSGGTLKETQYF
TRBJ2-3 | many | TRBV7-2 | NA | TGTGCCAGCAGCTTAAGGGTCGACGTTTTCACAGATACGCAGTATTTT | CASSLRVDVFTDTQYF
TRBJ2-3 | NA | TRBV10-3 | NA | TGTGCCATCAGCCCCGACAGTGGCACAGATACGCAGTATTTT | CAISPDSGTDTQYF
TRBJ1-2 | NA | TRBV3-1 | NA | TGTGCCAGCAAGCGGGGGATGAACTATGGCTACACCTTC | CASKRGMNYGYTF
TRBJ2-7 | NA | TRBV3-1 | TRBD2 | TGTGCCAGCAGCCAAGATTTGGGACTAGGGTCCAATGAGCAGTACTTC | CASSQDLGLGSNEQYF
TRBJ1-4 | NA | TRBV20-1 | NA | TGCAGTGCTAGAGATCTAGCGACAGCGGGAAATGAAAAACTGTTTTTT | CSARDLATAGNEKLFF
TRBJ2-2 | NA | TRBV9 | NA | TGTGCCAGCAGCGCCCCCCGGGGCGGGGGCAACACCGGGGAGTTGTTTTTT | CASSAPRGGGNTGELFF
TRBJ2-2 | NA | TRBV5-5 | NA | TGTGCCAGCAGCTTGGCCGGGCACACCGGGGAGCTGTTTTTT | CASSLAGHTGELFF
TRBJ1-5 | NA | TRBV3-1 | TRBD1 | TGTGCCAGCAGCCCTACCGGGACAGGGGTCCTAGTGCCCCAGCATTTT | CASSPTGTGVLVPQHF
TRBJ2-7 | many | TRBV4-2 | TRBD2 | TGTGCCAGCAGCCAAGACTTCGGGGGGGCGCGGGAGCAGTACTTC | CASSQDFGGAREQYF
TRBJ2-1 | NA | TRBV7-3 | NA | TGTGCCAGCAGCTTAACCCTCCAGGGGCTCGATGAGCAGTTCTTC | CASSLTLQGLDEQFF
TRBJ2-4 | few | TRBV5-6 | NA | TGTGCCAGCAGCGACGGGACGCCCGACGCGGAGCAGTACTTC | CASSDGTPDAEQYF
TRBJ1-4 | NA | TRBV10-3 | NA | TGTGCCATCAGTGACAGGAATGAAAAACTGTTTTTT | CAISDRNEKLFF
TRBJ2-3 | few | TRBV6-2/TRBV6-3 | NA | TGTGCCAGCAGTCCCCCCTCCTTCCGCACAGATACGCAGTATTTT | CASSPPSFRTDTQYF
TRBJ2-5 | few | TRBV9 | TRBD2 | TGTGCCAGCAGCGTGGCGGGACTAGCGAGCGGGGAGACCCAGTACTTC | CASSVAGLASGETQYF
TRBJ1-2 | NA | TRBV20-1 | NA | TGCAGTGCCGCCGGGACCGCGTCGGATGGCTACACCTTC | CSAAGTASDGYTF
TRBJ2-7 | few | TRBV6-5 | NA | TGTGCCAGCAGTTCAGTTCGCGGCGAGCAGTACTTC | CASSSVRGEQYF
TRBJ2-1 | NA | TRBV6-1 | TRBD2 | TGTGCCAGCAGATCCAGCGGGAGGGCCCCGAATGAGCAGTTCTTC | CASRSSGRAPNEQFF
TRBJ2-7 | NA | TRBV20-1 | TRBD1 | TGCAGTGCTTGGGACAGGGGAGGATACGAGCAGTACTTC | CSAWDRGGYEQYF
TRBJ2-6 | NA | TRBV5-5 | NA | TGTGCCAGCAGCTGGAACAGGGCCAAGGGCTCTGGGGCCAACGTCCTGACTTTC | CASSWNRAKGSGANVLTF
TRBJ2-6 | many | TRBV4-2 | TRBD2 | TGTGCCAGCAGCCAAGATCCGGGACTAGCGGGAGGTTACTCTGGGGCCAACGTCCTGACTTTC | CASSQDPGLAGGYSGANVLTF
TRBJ2-5 | few | TRBV6-1 | NA | TGTGCCACCGAGAAGCGGGTGGGGGGAGAGACCCAGTACTTC | CATEKRVGGETQYF